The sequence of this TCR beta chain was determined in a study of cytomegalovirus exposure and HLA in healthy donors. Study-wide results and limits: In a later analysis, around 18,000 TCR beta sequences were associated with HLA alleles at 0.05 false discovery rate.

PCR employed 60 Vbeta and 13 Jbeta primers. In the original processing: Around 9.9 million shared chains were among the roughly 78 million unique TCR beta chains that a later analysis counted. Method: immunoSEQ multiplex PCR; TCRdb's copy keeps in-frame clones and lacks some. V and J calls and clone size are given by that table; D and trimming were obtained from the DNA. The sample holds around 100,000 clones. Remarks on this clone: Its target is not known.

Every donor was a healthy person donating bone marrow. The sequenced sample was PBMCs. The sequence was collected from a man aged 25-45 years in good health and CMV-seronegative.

In DNA, the CDR3 is TGTGCCAGCAGCCAAGTCGGGACTAGCGGGGGGGCGGGGATAACCGGGGAGCTGTTTTTT. This gives the protein CASSQVGTSGGAGITGELFF. This chain joins TRBV4-2 and TRBJ2-2; TRBD2 matches at 16 bases. J was trimmed by 5 bases and V by 1 base; bases with no gene match: 10. The CDR3 runs 20 residues. Germline V CDR1 and CDR2: LGHNA, YNFKEQ.